Each of the 19 T cell receptor beta chains below was sequenced from the same sample in a study of T-cell memory formation after mild COVID-19. Using its own MiXCR run on the 5' RACE reads, TCRdb lists one record per CDR3 protein. The sample has approximately 300,000 distinct CDR3 sequences; 8.2% are singletons. The sequencing sample was made of PBMCs or a T cell subset sorted from them (not recorded which). Source of these receptors: a man in his late teens or twenties who had mild COVID-19 (a few samples of this study predate the infection). Cell type and time point are not known.

This clonotype was counted ten times or more. V gene TRBV27 combines with J gene TRBJ2-3; tentative D call: TRBD2 (6 bases). The CDR3 runs 15 residues. Germline assignment: CDR1 MNHEY and CDR2 SMNVEV (reference sequence). The V end was cut by 6 bases, the J end by 3 bases, with 16 bases between. CDR3 nucleotides: TGTGCCAGCAGCAGCCGGGAGACGTTGACAGATACGCAGTATTTT. It encodes CASSSRETLTDTQYF.

In this sample, this clonotype turned up a few times. V gene TRBV5-6 combines with J gene TRBJ2-7; D might be TRBD1 (6 bases). CDR1 and CDR2 (germline): SGHDT, YYEEEE. This CDR3 comprises 14 residues. The germline V and J ends were trimmed by 6 bases and 1 base, with 14 bases remaining between them. The chain's CDR3 is CASITGPDSYEQYF. The CDR3, as DNA: TGTGCCAGCATAACAGGGCCTGATTCCTACGAGCAGTACTTC.

This chain joins TRBV15 and TRBJ2-7, with D possibly being TRBD2 (5 bases). The length of the CDR3 is 16 residues. The germline V and J ends were trimmed by 3 bases and 3 bases, with 18 bases remaining between them. Germline V CDR1 and CDR2: LNHNV, YYDKDF (reference sequence). CDR3 region: CATSSRAREPLYEQYF. In nucleotides, the CDR3 is TGTGCCACCAGCAGCCGCGCTCGGGAACCCCTCTACGAGCAGTACTTC. Combining the CDR3 with reference TRBV15 and TRBJ2-7 gives the whole variable domain DAMVIQNPRYQVTQFGKPVTLSCSQTLNHNVMYWYQQKSSQAPKLLFHYYDKDFNNEADTPDNFQSRRPNTSFCFLDIRSPGLGDTAMYLCATSSRAREPLYEQYFGPGTRLTVT.

Many counts were recorded for this clonotype. J is TRBJ2-1 and V is TRBV12-3 or TRBV12-4, with D perhaps assigned TRBD1 or TRBD2 (5 bases each). Trimming cost V 4 bases and J 3 bases, with 13 bases left between them. The CDR3 totals 15 residues. CDR3 DNA: TGTGCCAGCAGTTATGGGGGTACCCACTACAATGAGCAGTTCTTC. It codes for CASSYGGTHYNEQFF.

This clonotype has more than one count but fewer than ten. The chain carries TRBV11-2 and TRBJ1-6; tentative D call: TRBD1 (5 bases). Trimming removed 5 bases from V and 13 bases from J, with 21 bases in between. The CDR3 has 15 residues. CDR1 is SGHAT and CDR2 is FQNNGV in the germline V gene. CDR3 residues: CASSPTARGEIPLHF. The CDR3 coding sequence is TGTGCCAGCAGCCCGACGGCTAGGGGCGAGATCCCCCTCCACTTT.

The V gene is TRBV27, the J gene TRBJ2-7; 9 nucleotides match TRBD1. Germline V CDR1 and CDR2: MNHEY, SMNVEV (reference sequence). This CDR3 contains 19 residues. The V segment lost 0 bases and the J segment 0 bases; nucleotides outside the gene matches: 12. The DNA of the CDR3 is TGTGCCAGCAGTTTATCGACGGGGGAAGGACAGGGGCTCTCCTACGAGCAGTACTTC. Encoded protein: CASSLSTGEGQGLSYEQYF.

This clonotype was counted a few times. The chain employs TRBV11-2 and TRBJ2-3; a weak D match, TRBD2 (5 bases). The CDR3 extends over 14 amino acids. Trimming cost V 6 bases and J 2 bases, with 12 bases left between them. Germline V gene data show CDR1 as SGHAT and CDR2 as FQNNGV. The CDR3 spells CASSWGVLTDTQYF. The CDR3 nucleotides read TGTGCCAGCAGTTGGGGAGTGCTCACAGATACGCAGTATTTT.

There are a few counts of this clonotype. V gene TRBV27 combines with J gene TRBJ2-7, with D unclear. This CDR3 is built from 12 residues. Germline-derived CDR1 and CDR2 are MNHEY and SMNVEV (reference sequence). With 7 bases removed from V and 3 bases from J, the gap between germline ends came to 10 bases. CDR3 sequence reads: CASTSDLYEQYF. DNA for the CDR3: TGTGCCAGCACCTCAGACCTCTACGAGCAGTACTTC.

The chain carries TRBV7-3 and TRBJ2-2; D possibly corresponds to TRBD1 (5 bases). Trimming cost V 4 bases and J 3 bases, with 6 bases left between them. CDR1 is SGHTA and CDR2 is FQGTGA in the germline V gene. The CDR3 is 13 residues long. CDR3 region: CASSSRDTGELFF. As DNA, the CDR3 is TGTGCCAGCAGCTCCAGGGACACCGGGGAGCTGTTTTTT.

This clonotype was counted at least ten times. The gene calls are TRBV5-1 and TRBJ2-5, with a weak D call TRBD1 (5 bases). This CDR3 has 14 residues. Germline V gene sequence: CDR1 SGHRS, CDR2 YFSETQ. Trimming took 0 bases from V and 4 from J, leaving 10 bases between them. Written as DNA, the CDR3 is TGCGCCAGCAGCTTGGCAGGGTCCGGAGAGACCCAGTACTTC. Its protein product is CASSLAGSGETQYF. Using reference TRBV5-1 and TRBJ2-5 for the parts outside the CDR3, the full variable domain is KAGVTQTPRYLIKTRGQQVTLSCSPISGHRSVSWYQQTPGQGLQFLFEYFSETQRNKGNFPGRFSGRQFSNSRSEMNVSTLELGDSALYLCASSLAGSGETQYFGPGTRLLVL.

The chain employs TRBV19 and TRBJ1-5, with no clear D. Per the germline V gene, CDR1 is LNHDA and CDR2 is SQIVND (reference sequence). Trimming took off 0 bases at V and 6 bases at J, with 6 bases between the two ends. The CDR3 has 13 amino acids. The CDR3 region is CASSIDSGQPQHF. CDR3 sequence (DNA): TGTGCCAGTAGTATAGATTCTGGTCAGCCCCAGCATTTT.

DNA for the CDR3: TGCGCCAGCAGCTTGTCGGGGAACCCTGGGGCCAACGTCCTGACTTTC. This translates into CASSLSGNPGANVLTF. The chain recombines TRBV5-1 with TRBJ2-6, with a weak D call TRBD2 (5 bases). The length of the CDR3 is 16 residues. The germline V and J ends were trimmed by 1 base and 2 bases, with 10 bases remaining between them. Germline CDR1 SGHRS, CDR2 YFSETQ.

The genes are TRBV7-2 and TRBJ2-7, with a possible D match to TRBD1 (5 bases). CDR1 SGHTA and CDR2 FQGNSA come from the germline V gene. With 3 bases removed from V and 5 bases from J, the gap between germline ends came to 17 bases. CDR3 length: 15 amino acids. The CDR3, as DNA: TGTGCCAGCAGCTTCCAAACAGGCAGGTGGGACGAGCAGTACTTC. It encodes CASSFQTGRWDEQYF.

The chain recombines TRBV11-2 with TRBJ2-7; 8 nucleotides line up with TRBD2. The germline V gene has CDR1 SGHAT and CDR2 FQNNGV. V shed 1 base, J shed 3 bases, and the junction held 5 bases outside the gene matches. The CDR3 is 15 residues long. The CDR3 coding sequence is TGTGCCAGCAGCTTAGCGGGCGGGGGGATCTACGAGCAGTACGTC. It specifies CASSLAGGGIYEQYV.

V is TRBV10-3 and J is TRBJ1-2; maybe TRBD1 (5 bases). The CDR3 loop spans 14 amino acids. Per germline, CDR1 ENHRY and CDR2 SYGVKD. With 8 bases removed from V and 7 bases from J, the gap between germline ends came to 20 bases. CDR3 nucleotide sequence: TGTGCCATCTCCCAGGGCAACTCGAGGAGTGGCTACACCTTC. Translated, it gives CAISQGNSRSGYTF.

The genes are TRBV19 and TRBJ2-2, with D hard to call. Germline V CDR1 and CDR2: LNHDA, SQIVND (reference sequence). This CDR3 contains 13 residues. The V end was cut by 3 bases, the J end by 10 bases, with 12 bases between. The CDR3 region is CASSIGPGLELFF. The CDR3 coding sequence is TGTGCCAGTAGTATCGGTCCAGGTCTGGAGCTGTTTTTT.

This clonotype was recorded a few times. The CDR3 protein is CASKGTGVEQYF. The CDR3 DNA reads TGTGCCAGCAAGGGGACAGGGGTCGAGCAGTACTTC. This chain uses TRBV3-1 with TRBJ2-7, with TRBD1 matching 10 bases. Trimming cost V 7 bases and J 6 bases; bases outside gene matches: 3. Per the germline V gene, CDR1 is LGHDT and CDR2 is YNNKEL (reference sequence). The CDR3 has 12 residues.

This chain links TRBV5-5 with TRBJ1-6; no clear D gene. The CDR3 runs to 12 residues. Germline CDR1 SGHKS, CDR2 YYEKEE (reference sequence). Trimming pared 4 bases from V and 5 bases from J, leaving 4 bases between. The DNA for the CDR3 is TGTGCCAGCAGCGGACATAATTCACCCCTCCACTTT. This encodes CASSGHNSPLHF.

This clonotype was detected only a few times. This sequence joins TRBV7-9 and TRBJ1-5; weak D call: TRBD1 (5 bases). Trimming shortened V by 8 bases and J by 0 bases, and 11 bases separated the two germline ends. Germline assignment: CDR1 SEHNR and CDR2 FQNEAQ (reference sequence). The CDR3 totals 14 residues. CDR3 coding DNA: TGTGCCAGCGCAGGGTCCAATAGCAATCAGCCCCAGCATTTT. Translated, it gives CASAGSNSNQPQHF.